This T cell receptor (beta chain) was found in a study of T cell responses to AZD1222 COVID-19 vaccine. Regarding the study as a whole: Clonal diversity was possibly underestimated, and the donors were mostly white British, with more females.

The CDR3 spans 14 residues. Germline V gene data show CDR1 as SEHNR and CDR2 as FQNEAQ (reference sequence). Trimming pared 5 bases from V and 2 bases from J, leaving 13 bases between. As to this clone: Its specificity is unknown.

Assay used: immunoSEQ multiplex PCR; TCRdb lists only in-frame clones, some missing. The table has roughly 120,000 clones, under 90% seen once; the top ten hold nearly 4.5%. The chain has TRBV7-9 and TRBJ2-7, with D possibly TRBD1 on 5 matching bases. The sequencing used peripheral blood, collected on day 0 of AZD1222 vaccination. The receptor's source is an adult in good health. Here the CDR3 DNA reads TGTGCCAGCAGCCCCAGATTGACAGCCTACGAGCAGTACTTC. It yields the protein CASSPRLTAYEQYF.